One sample yielded the 15 T cell receptor beta chains listed below, sequenced in a study of T cells in women clearing cervical HPV infection. Clones were sequenced by immunoSEQ multiplex PCR, and TCRdb holds only the in-frame ones, with some missing. The ten most abundant clones cover approximately 22% of a sample with over 10,000 clones. Sequenced material: blood buffy coat. The receptors were sampled from a woman aged 18 to 75 with a cervical HPV16 infection that either progressed to CIN3+ or cleared (not recorded which).

On this clone itself: The missing CDR3 end, 3 residues past where the read stops, is filled in from the germline J gene. The chain carries TRBV20-1 and TRBJ2-7; 8 nucleotides agree with TRBD1. The germline V gene has CDR1 DFQATT and CDR2 SNEGSKA (reference sequence). Trimming took 3 bases from V and 4 from J; bases not matched to a gene: 8. The CDR3 runs to 14 residues. This chain's CDR3 is CSASPGQAFYEQYF. The part of the CDR3 DNA that was read is TGCAGTGCTAGCCCGGGACAGGCGTTTTACGAG.

About this clone itself: The DNA ends 3 residues before the CDR3 does, and the rest of the CDR3 is filled in from the germline J gene. This chain connects TRBV18 to TRBJ1-2, with 7 bases fitting TRBD1. The germline CDR1 and CDR2 sequences are KGHSH and LQKENI. The CDR3 covers 13 residues. The chain's CDR3 is CASSRGQAYDYTF. The part of the CDR3 DNA that was read is TGTGCCAGCTCGAGGGGGCAGGCCTACGAC.

Details on this clone: The sequenced fragment ends 3 residues before the CDR3 boundary, so the rest is inferred from the germline J gene. V gene TRBV24-1 combines with J gene TRBJ2-1, with TRBD1 identical over 9 bases. V lost 0 bases, J lost 6 bases, and 8 bases stayed unmatched. Looked up from germline, CDR1 is KGHDR and CDR2 is SFDVKD. This CDR3 spans 17 amino acids. The CDR3 loop reads CATSDLQVDRGPNEQFF. The sequenced part of the CDR3 DNA is TGTGCCACCAGTGATTTGCAGGTGGACAGGGGCCCCAATGAG.

Comments on this clone: The read halts 3 residues ahead of the CDR3 end, with the missing end drawn from the germline J gene. J is TRBJ1-1 and V is TRBV29-1, with D unresolved. CDR1 is SQVTM, CDR2 ANQGSEA, per germline. This CDR3 has 13 amino acids. Trimming removed 4 bases at V and 0 bases at J, with 9 bases between. The DNA read from the CDR3 is TGCAGCGTTGGTTTAGTTTTGAACACTGAA. This translates into CSVGLVLNTE. The CDR3 reads in full as CSVGLVLNTEAFF.

Details on this clone: The observed sequence ends 3 residues before the CDR3 terminus, with the missing tail filled in from the germline J gene. This chain joins TRBV19 and TRBJ1-4, with D possibly being TRBD1 (5 bases). Per the germline V gene, CDR1 is LNHDA and CDR2 is SQIVND (reference sequence). V dropped 7 bases and J dropped 5 bases, with 11 bases sitting between them. This CDR3 contains 13 residues. CDR3 DNA, as far as it was read: TGTGCCAGTACGAGTCAGGGCAATGAAAAA. Protein sequence: CASTSQGNEK. The entire CDR3 protein is CASTSQGNEKLFF.

A word on this clone: The CDR3 end lies 3 residues beyond the end of the read and is filled in from the germline J gene. The chain carries TRBV20-1 and TRBJ2-3; 11 positions agree with TRBD2. The CDR3 is 16 residues long. Unmatched junction bases numbered 6, after V lost 0 bases and J lost 4 bases. In germline, CDR1 is DFQATT, CDR2 SNEGSKA (reference sequence). The covered CDR3 bases are TGCAGTGCTAGAGATATTAGCGGGGGGGCATCAGATACG. Its protein product is CSARDISGGASDT. The entire CDR3 protein reads CSARDISGGASDTQYF.

About this clone: The missing CDR3 end, 3 residues past where the read stops, is filled in from the germline J gene. The chain combines TRBV25-1 with TRBJ2-3; D may be TRBD2 (5 bases). Trimming cost V 5 bases and J 2 bases, with 11 bases left between them. This CDR3 contains 14 residues. Germline assignment: CDR1 MGHDK and CDR2 SYGVNS. CDR3 bases read: TGTGCCAGCAGTTATACAGCGGACACAGATACG. Translation: CASSYTADTDT. The whole CDR3 sequence reads CASSYTADTDTQYF.

In regard to this clone: The CDR3 goes on 3 residues after the read ends, and that part is filled in from the germline J gene. This rearrangement joins TRBV6-2 or TRBV6-3 to TRBJ1-3; tentative D call: TRBD1 (6 bases). The CDR3 length is 16 residues. V was shortened by 6 bases and J by 0 bases, with 15 bases between the two germline ends. Germline V gives CDR1 MNHEY, CDR2 SVGEGT. CDR3 amino acids: CASSEGHQASGNTIYF. The DNA read from the CDR3 is TGTGCCAGCAGCGAGGGACACCAAGCCTCTGGAAACACC.

Points on this clone: One end of the junction varies from germline; a read error may be responsible. Read data end 3 residues before the CDR3 end; the end is taken from the germline J gene. The chain has TRBV11-2 and TRBJ2-5; D may be TRBD1 (5 bases). Germline lookup yields CDR1 SGHAT and CDR2 FQNNGV. This CDR3 is built from 11 residues. CDR3 sequence: CASSGQVTQYF. The covered CDR3 bases are TGTGCCAGCAGCGGACAAGTGACC. Drawing the rest from reference TRBV11-2 and TRBJ2-5, the complete variable domain is EAGVAQSPRYKIIEKRQSVAFWCNPISGHATLYWYQQILGQGPKLLIQFQNNGVVDDSQLPKDRFSAERLKGVDSTLKIQPAKLEDSAVYLCASSGQVTQYFGPGTRLLVL.

On this clone: One junction end does not reproduce the germline sequence, and a read error may be involved. The read is 3 residues too short to cover the CDR3 end, so that end is filled in from the germline J gene. The genes are TRBV18 and TRBJ2-5; D possibly matches TRBD1 or TRBD2 (6 bases each). From germline, CDR1 is KGHSH and CDR2 LQKENI. The CDR3 loop spans 13 amino acids. The CDR3 region is CAGSRGRGETQYF. CDR3 DNA, as far as it was read: TGTGCCGGCTCACGGGGGCGCGGAGAGACC.

This clone is labeled medium-sized based on frequency. The read stops 3 residues short of the end of the CDR3; the missing end is completed from the germline J gene. The chain joins TRBV29-1 to TRBJ2-2; TRBD2 might be the D (6 bases). Germline CDR1 and CDR2: SQVTM and ANQGSEA. The ends were cut back, 8 bases at V and 3 bases at J, with 10 bases in the middle. This CDR3 has 12 residues. The part of the CDR3 DNA that was read is TGCAGCTTCTCGGGGGACACCGGGGAG. Translated: CSFSGDTGE. The CDR3 as a whole reads CSFSGDTGELFF.

Remarks on this clone: The read finishes 3 residues shy of the CDR3 end, and the germline J gene is used to complete it. The rearrangement joins TRBV28 to TRBJ2-1; D gene ambiguous. The germline V gene encodes CDR1 MDHEN and CDR2 SYDVKM. The CDR3 spans 15 residues. The V and J ends lost 3 bases and 0 bases respectively, with 9 bases between them. CDR3: CASSFGYSSYNEQFF. The DNA read from the CDR3 is TGTGCCAGCAGTTTTGGGTACAGCTCCTACAATGAG. Filled out from reference TRBV28 and TRBJ2-1, the complete variable domain reads DVKVTQSSRYLVKRTGEKVFLECVQDMDHENMFWYRQDPGLGLRLIYFSYDVKMKEKGDIPEGYSVSREKKERFSLILESASTNQTSMYLCASSFGYSSYNEQFFGPGTRLTVL.

Notes on this clone: Read sequence stops 3 residues before the CDR3 end, and the germline J gene provides the missing end. V usage is TRBV7-2 and J usage is TRBJ2-5, with a weak D call TRBD1 (6 bases). The CDR3 is made up of 15 amino acids. Germline V gene lookup returns CDR1 SGHTA and CDR2 FQGNSA. V lost 1 base and J lost 2, with 11 bases in between. The CDR3 bases that were read are TGTGCCAGCAGCTTAGGAGGGGGACCACAAGAGACC. Translating gives CASSLGGGPQET. The entire CDR3 reads CASSLGGGPQETQYF.

On this clone itself: Read coverage stops 3 residues before the CDR3 terminus; the germline J gene supplies the remainder. The V gene is TRBV7-9, the J gene TRBJ2-3; 8 nucleotides match TRBD2. Trimming at V came to 5 bases and at J to 2 bases, leaving 3 bases not matched to a gene. There are 14 residues in the CDR3. CDR1 is SEHNR and CDR2 is FQNEAQ in the germline V gene (reference sequence). CDR3 bases read: TGTGCCAGCAGCACTAGCGGATCCACAGATACG. It codes for CASSTSGSTDT. The complete CDR3 protein is CASSTSGSTDTQYF.

Regarding this clone: The CDR3 end is not reached by the read, which stops 3 residues before it; the germline J gene fills it in. The chain has TRBV7-2 and TRBJ2-3; the match to TRBD1 covers 10 bases. Germline V gene lookup returns CDR1 SGHTA and CDR2 FQGNSA. This CDR3 spans 15 amino acids. The CDR3 DNA, read in part, is TGTGCCAGCAGCCCCGGGACAGGGGACCCTAAGGCG. Encoded protein: CASSPGTGDPKA. In full, the CDR3 is CASSPGTGDPKAQYF.